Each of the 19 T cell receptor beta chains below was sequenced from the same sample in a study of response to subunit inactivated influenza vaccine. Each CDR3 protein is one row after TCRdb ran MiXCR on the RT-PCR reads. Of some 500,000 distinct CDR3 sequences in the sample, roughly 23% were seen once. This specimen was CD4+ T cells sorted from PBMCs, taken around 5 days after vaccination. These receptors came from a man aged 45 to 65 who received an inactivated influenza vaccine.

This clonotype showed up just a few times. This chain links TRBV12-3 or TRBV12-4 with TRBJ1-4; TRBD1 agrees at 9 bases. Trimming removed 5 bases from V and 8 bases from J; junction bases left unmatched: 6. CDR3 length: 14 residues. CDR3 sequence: CASSNRGQNEKLFF. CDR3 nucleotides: TGTGCCAGCAGTAACAGGGGGCAGAACGAAAAACTGTTTTTT.

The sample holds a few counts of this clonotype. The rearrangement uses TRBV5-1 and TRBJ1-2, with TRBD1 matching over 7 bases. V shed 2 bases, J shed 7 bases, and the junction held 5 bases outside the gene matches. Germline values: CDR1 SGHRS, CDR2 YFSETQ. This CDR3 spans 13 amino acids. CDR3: CASSLFDRVGYTF. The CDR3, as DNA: TGCGCCAGCAGCTTATTCGACAGGGTTGGCTACACCTTC.

The CDR3: CASSDRRGQGETQYF. DNA of the CDR3: TGTGCCAGCAGTGACAGACGGGGACAGGGAGAGACCCAGTACTTC. V is TRBV25-1 and J is TRBJ2-5; TRBD1 agrees at 9 bases. V lost 3 bases, J lost 4 bases, and 6 bases stayed unmatched. This CDR3 is 15 amino acids long. Germline CDR1 and CDR2: MGHDK and SYGVNS.

The CDR3 DNA reads TGTGCCAGCAGTTACTCGAAGGGGGGCCCAGTCTATGAGCAGTTCTTC. Translating gives CASSYSKGGPVYEQFF. The chain is built from TRBV6-2 or TRBV6-3 and TRBJ2-1; D could derive from TRBD1 or TRBD2 (6 bases each). This CDR3 spans 16 amino acids. Germline V lookup: CDR1 MNHEY, CDR2 SVGEGT. V was cut by 0 bases and J by 8 bases, with 17 bases left in between.

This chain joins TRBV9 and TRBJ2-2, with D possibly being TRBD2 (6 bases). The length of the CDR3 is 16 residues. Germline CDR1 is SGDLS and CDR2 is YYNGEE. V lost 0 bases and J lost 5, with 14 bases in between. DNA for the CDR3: TGTGCCAGCAGCGTAGGGGGAGGACACTGGACCGGGGAGCTGTTTTTT. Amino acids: CASSVGGGHWTGELFF.

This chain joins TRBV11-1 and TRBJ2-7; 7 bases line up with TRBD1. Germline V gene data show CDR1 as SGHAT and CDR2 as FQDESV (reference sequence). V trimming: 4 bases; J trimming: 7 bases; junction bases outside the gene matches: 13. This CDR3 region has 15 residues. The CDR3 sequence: CASSYTTGSVWEQYF. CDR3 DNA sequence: TGTGCCAGCAGCTACACGACAGGGTCGGTTTGGGAGCAGTACTTC.

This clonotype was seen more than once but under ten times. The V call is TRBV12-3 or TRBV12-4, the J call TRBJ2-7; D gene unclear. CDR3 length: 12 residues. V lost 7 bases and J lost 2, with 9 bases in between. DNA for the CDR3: TGTGCCAGCACCGACACCACCTACGAGCAGTACTTC. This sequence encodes CASTDTTYEQYF.

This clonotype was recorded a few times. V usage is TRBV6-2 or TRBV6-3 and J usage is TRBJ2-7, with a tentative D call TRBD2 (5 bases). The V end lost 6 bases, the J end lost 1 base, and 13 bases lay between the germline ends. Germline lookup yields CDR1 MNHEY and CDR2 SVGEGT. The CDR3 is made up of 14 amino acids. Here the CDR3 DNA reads TGTGCCAGCAGAACGGTTGGACTGTCCTACGAGCAGTACTTC. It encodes CASRTVGLSYEQYF.

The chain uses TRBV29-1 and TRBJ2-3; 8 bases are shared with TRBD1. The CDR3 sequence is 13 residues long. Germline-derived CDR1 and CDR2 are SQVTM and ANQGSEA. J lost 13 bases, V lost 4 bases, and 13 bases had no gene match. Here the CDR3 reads CSVGQGLLTHKYF. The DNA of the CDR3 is TGCAGCGTTGGACAGGGGCTGCTCACGCACAAGTATTTT.

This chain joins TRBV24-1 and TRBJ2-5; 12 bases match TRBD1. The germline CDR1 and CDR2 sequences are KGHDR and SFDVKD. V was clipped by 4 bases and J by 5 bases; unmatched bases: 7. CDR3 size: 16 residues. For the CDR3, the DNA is TGTGCCACCAGTGAACCGGGACAGGGGGCTTTGGAGACCCAGTACTTC. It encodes CATSEPGQGALETQYF.

The CDR3 is CATTARTRHQETQYF. The CDR3 region has the DNA TGTGCCACCACCGCGCGGACAAGGCACCAAGAGACCCAGTACTTC. The V gene is TRBV24-1, the J gene TRBJ2-5, with D maybe TRBD1 (5 bases). With 8 bases removed from V and 0 bases from J, the gap between germline ends came to 15 bases. CDR1 and CDR2 from the germline V gene are KGHDR and SFDVKD. The CDR3 length is 15 residues.

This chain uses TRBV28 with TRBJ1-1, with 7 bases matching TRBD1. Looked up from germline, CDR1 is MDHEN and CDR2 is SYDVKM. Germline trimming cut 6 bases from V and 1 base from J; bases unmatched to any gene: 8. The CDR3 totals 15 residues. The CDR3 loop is CASRLPGTANTEAFF. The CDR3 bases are TGTGCCAGCAGACTACCCGGGACAGCGAACACTGAAGCTTTCTTT.

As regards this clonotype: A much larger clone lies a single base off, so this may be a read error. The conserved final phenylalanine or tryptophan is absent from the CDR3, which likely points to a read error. Here the CDR3 reads CAWSEVGTEGQFI. CDR3 bases: TGTGCCTGGAGTGAGGTTGGGACAGAGGGGCAGTTCATC. This chain connects TRBV30 to TRBJ2-1; 7 positions match TRBD1. V lost 1 base and J lost 12; bases outside the gene matches: 9. Per germline, CDR1 GTSNPN and CDR2 SVGIG (reference sequence). The CDR3 sequence is 13 residues long.

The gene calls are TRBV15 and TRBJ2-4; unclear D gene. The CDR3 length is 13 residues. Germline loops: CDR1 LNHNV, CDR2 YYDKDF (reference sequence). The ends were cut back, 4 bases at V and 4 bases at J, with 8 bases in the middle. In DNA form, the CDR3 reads TGTGCCACCAGCAATCTGGGGAAAAACATTCAGTACTTC. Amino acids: CATSNLGKNIQYF.

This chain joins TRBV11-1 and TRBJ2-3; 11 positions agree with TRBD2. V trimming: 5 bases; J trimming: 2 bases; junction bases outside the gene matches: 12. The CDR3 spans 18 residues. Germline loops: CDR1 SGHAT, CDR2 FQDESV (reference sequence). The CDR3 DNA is TGTGCCAGCAGCAGGGGGCAAACTAGCGGGAGAACCACAGATACGCAGTATTTT. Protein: CASSRGQTSGRTTDTQYF.

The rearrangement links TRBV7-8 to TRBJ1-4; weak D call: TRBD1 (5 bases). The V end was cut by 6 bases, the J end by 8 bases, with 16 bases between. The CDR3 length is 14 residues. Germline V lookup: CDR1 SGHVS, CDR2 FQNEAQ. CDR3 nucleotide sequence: TGTGCCAGCAGTGGGGGGAAGGGGCCGGAAAAACTGTTTTTT. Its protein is CASSGGKGPEKLFF.

As DNA, the CDR3 is TGCGCCAGCAGCCAAGACAGCAGGGAACAAGAGACCCAGTACTTC. It yields the protein CASSQDSREQETQYF. V gene TRBV4-3 combines with J gene TRBJ2-5, with a tentative D call TRBD1 (5 bases). The germline gives CDR1 LGHNA, CDR2 YSLEER. V lost 0 bases to trimming and J lost 2 bases, with 10 bases between them. CDR3 length: 15 residues.

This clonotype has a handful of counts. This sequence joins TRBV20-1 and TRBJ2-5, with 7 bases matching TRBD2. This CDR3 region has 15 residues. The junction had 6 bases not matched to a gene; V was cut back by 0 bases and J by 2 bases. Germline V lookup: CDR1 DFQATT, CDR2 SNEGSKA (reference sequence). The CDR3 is CSARDLASGQETQYF. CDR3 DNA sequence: TGCAGTGCTAGAGATCTGGCTAGCGGACAAGAGACCCAGTACTTC.

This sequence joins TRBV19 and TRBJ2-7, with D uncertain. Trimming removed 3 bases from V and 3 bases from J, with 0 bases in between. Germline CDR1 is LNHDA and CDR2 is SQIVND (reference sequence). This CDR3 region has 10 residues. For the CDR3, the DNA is TGTGCCAGTAGTATCTACGAGCAGTACTTC. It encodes CASSIYEQYF.